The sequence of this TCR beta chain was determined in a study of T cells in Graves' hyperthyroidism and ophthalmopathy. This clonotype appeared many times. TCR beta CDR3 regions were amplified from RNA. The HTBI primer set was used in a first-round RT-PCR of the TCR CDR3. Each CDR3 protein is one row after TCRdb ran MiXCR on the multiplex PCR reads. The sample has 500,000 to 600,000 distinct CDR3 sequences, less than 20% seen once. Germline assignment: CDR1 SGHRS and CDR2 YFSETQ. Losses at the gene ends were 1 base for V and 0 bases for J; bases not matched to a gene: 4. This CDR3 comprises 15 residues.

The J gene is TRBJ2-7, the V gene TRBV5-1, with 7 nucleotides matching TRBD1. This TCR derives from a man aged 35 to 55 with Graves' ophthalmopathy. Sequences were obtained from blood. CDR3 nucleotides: TGCGCCAGCAGCTTGAGAGGGGGCGGCTCCTACGAGCAGTACTTC. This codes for CASSLRGGGSYEQYF. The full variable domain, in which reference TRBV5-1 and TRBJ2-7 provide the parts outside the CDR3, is KAGVTQTPRYLIKTRGQQVTLSCSPISGHRSVSWYQQTPGQGLQFLFEYFSETQRNKGNFPGRFSGRQFSNSRSEMNVSTLELGDSALYLCASSLRGGGSYEQYFGPGTRLTVT.